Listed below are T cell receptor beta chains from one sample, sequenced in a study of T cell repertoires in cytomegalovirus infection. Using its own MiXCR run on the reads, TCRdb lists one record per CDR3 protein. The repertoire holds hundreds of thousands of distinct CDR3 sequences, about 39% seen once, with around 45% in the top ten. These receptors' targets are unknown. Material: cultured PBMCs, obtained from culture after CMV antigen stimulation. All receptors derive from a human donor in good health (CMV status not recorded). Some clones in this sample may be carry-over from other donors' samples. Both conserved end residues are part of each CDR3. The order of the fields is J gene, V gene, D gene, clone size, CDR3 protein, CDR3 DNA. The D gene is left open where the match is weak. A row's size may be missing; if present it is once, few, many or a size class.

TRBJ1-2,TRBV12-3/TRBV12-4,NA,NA,CASSYRTPNYGYTF,TGTGCCAGCAGTTACAGGACCCCTAACTATGGCTACACCTTC
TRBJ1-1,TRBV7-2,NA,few,CASSLKATEAFF,TGTGCCAGCAGCTTAAAGGCCACTGAAGCTTTCTTT
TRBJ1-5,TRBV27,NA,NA,CASSPSGRYSNQPQHF,TGTGCCAGCAGTCCCTCGGGACGGTATAGCAATCAGCCCCAGCATTTT
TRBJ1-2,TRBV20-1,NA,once,CSADGQSDYTF,TGCAGTGCCGATGGGCAGTCCGACTACACCTTC
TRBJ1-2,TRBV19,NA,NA,CASGLYGYTF,TGTGCCAGTGGTCTCTATGGCTACACCTTC
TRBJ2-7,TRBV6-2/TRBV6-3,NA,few,CASSDRDNYEQYF,TGTGCCAGCAGTGACCGGGACAACTACGAGCAGTACTTC
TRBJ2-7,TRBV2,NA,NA,CASMGPPRTYEQYF,TGTGCCAGCATGGGACCGCCCCGAACCTACGAGCAGTACTTC
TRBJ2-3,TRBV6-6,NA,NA,CASSYSTLGDTQYF,TGTGCCAGCAGTTACTCGACGCTAGGGGATACGCAGTATTTT
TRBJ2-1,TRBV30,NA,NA,CAWSVLGGDEQFF,TGTGCCTGGAGTGTACTGGGTGGCGATGAGCAGTTCTTC
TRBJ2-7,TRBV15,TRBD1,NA,CATSIDRDRGYEQYF,TGTGCCACCAGCATCGACCGGGACAGGGGCTACGAGCAGTACTTC
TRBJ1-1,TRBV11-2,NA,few,CASRRSMNTEAFF,TGTGCCAGCAGAAGGAGCATGAACACTGAAGCTTTCTTT
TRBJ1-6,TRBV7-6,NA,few,CAWRVDSPLHF,TGTGCCTGGAGGGTAGACTCACCCCTCCACTTT
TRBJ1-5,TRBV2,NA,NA,CASSGVGGLDQPQHF,TGTGCCAGCAGTGGGGTAGGGGGACTTGATCAGCCCCAGCATTTT
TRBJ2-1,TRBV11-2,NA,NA,CASSLAEDRFF,TGTGCCAGCAGCTTAGCCGAGGATAGGTTCTTC
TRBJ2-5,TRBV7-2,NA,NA,CASSLTASVTQETQYF,TGTGCCAGCAGCTTAACGGCTAGCGTGACTCAAGAGACCCAGTACTTC
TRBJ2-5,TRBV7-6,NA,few,CASSFYGETQYF,TGTGCCAGCAGCTTTTACGGGGAGACCCAGTACTTC
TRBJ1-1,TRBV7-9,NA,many,CASSLGGAQATEAFF,TGTGCCAGCAGCTTAGGTGGGGCTCAGGCCACTGAAGCTTTCTTT
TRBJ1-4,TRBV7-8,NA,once,CASSLGPLVASNEKLFF,TGTGCCAGCAGCTTAGGGCCCCTTGTCGCCAGTAATGAAAAACTGTTTTTT
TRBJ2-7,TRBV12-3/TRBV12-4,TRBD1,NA,CASSFRDRVPYEQYF,TGTGCCAGCAGTTTTCGGGACAGGGTTCCCTACGAGCAGTACTTC
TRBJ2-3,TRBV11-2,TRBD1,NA,CASSPTGVRTDTQYF,TGTGCCAGCAGCCCAACAGGGGTTCGCACAGATACGCAGTATTTT
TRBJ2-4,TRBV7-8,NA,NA,CASSFANIQYF,TGTGCCAGCAGCTTTGCGAACATTCAGTACTTC
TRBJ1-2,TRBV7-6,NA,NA,CASSSIPPLTYGYTF,TGTGCCAGCAGCTCAATACCACCCCTAACTTATGGCTACACCTTC
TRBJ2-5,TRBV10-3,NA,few,CAISESSQRQETQYF,TGTGCCATCAGTGAGTCGTCCCAGCGCCAAGAGACCCAGTACTTC
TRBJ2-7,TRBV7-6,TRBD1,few,CASSSNRGWYEQYF,TGTGCCAGCAGCTCCAACAGGGGGTGGTACGAGCAGTACTTC
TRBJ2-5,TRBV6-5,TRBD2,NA,CASSSFNPSGGAPLETQYF,TGTGCCAGCAGCTCTTTTAATCCTAGCGGGGGGGCCCCCTTAGAGACCCAGTACTTC
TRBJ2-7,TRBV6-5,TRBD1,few,CASSLTRGRYEQYF,TGTGCCAGCAGCCTCACCAGGGGGCGGTACGAGCAGTACTTC
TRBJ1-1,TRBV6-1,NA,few,CASSPRPFRNTEAFF,TGTGCCAGCAGTCCTCGACCCTTCAGGAACACTGAAGCTTTCTTT
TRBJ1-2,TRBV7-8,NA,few,CASERGWGTLNYGYTF,TGTGCCAGCGAAAGGGGATGGGGGACTCTTAACTATGGCTACACCTTC
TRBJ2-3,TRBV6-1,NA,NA,CASSFWGWSDTQYF,TGTGCCAGCAGTTTTTGGGGCTGGTCCGATACGCAGTATTTT
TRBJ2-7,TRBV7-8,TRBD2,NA,CASSFRASGGVYEQYF,TGTGCCAGCAGCTTTAGGGCTAGCGGTGGAGTTTACGAGCAGTACTTC
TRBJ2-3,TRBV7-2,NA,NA,CASSLVVVPSTQYF,TGTGCCAGCAGCTTAGTTGTCGTACCGAGTACGCAGTATTTT
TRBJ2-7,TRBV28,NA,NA,CASSLSLVEEQYF,TGTGCCAGCAGTTTATCCTTGGTGGAAGAGCAGTACTTC
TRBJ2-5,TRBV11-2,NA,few,CASSLKLGYQETQYF,TGTGCCAGCAGCCTAAAACTGGGGTACCAAGAGACCCAGTACTTC
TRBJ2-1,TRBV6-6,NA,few,CASGPSTMRYFNEQFF,TGTGCCAGCGGTCCCTCTACTATGCGCTACTTTAATGAGCAGTTCTTC
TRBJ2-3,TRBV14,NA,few,CASSRMLVGNTQYF,TGTGCCAGCAGCCGCATGCTGGTGGGAAATACGCAGTATTTT
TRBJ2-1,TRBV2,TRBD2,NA,CASSERMGLGPLSYNVQFF,TGTGCCAGCAGTGAAAGGATGGGACTAGGGCCCTTGTCCTACAATGTGCAGTTCTTC